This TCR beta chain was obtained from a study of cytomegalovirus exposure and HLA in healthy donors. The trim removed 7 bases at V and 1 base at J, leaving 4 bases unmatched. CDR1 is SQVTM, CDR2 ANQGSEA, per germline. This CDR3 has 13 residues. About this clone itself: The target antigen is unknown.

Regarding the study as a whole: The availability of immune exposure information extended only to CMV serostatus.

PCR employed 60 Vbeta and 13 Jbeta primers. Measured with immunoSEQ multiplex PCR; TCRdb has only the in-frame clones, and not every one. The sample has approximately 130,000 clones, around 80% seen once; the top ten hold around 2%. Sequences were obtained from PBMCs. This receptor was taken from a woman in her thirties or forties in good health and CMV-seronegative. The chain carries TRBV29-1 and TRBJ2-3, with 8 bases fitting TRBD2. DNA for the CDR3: TGCAGCGGGAAGACTAGCGGCACAGATACGCAGTATTTT. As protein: CSGKTSGTDTQYF.